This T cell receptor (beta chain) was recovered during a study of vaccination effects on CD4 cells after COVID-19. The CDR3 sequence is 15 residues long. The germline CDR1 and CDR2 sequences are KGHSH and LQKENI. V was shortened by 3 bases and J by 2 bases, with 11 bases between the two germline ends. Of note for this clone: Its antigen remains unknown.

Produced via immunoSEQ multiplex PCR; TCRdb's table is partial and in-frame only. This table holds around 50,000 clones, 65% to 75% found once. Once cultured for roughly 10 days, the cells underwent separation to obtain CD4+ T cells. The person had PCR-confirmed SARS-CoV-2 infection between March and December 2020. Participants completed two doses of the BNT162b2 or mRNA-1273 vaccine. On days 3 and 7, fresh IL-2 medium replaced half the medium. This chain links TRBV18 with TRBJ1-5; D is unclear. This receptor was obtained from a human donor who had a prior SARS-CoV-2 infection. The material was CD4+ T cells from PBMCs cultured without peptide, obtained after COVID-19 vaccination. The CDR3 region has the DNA TGTGCCAGCTCACCCCAAATTCTACGCAATCAGCCCCAGCATTTT. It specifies CASSPQILRNQPQHF.